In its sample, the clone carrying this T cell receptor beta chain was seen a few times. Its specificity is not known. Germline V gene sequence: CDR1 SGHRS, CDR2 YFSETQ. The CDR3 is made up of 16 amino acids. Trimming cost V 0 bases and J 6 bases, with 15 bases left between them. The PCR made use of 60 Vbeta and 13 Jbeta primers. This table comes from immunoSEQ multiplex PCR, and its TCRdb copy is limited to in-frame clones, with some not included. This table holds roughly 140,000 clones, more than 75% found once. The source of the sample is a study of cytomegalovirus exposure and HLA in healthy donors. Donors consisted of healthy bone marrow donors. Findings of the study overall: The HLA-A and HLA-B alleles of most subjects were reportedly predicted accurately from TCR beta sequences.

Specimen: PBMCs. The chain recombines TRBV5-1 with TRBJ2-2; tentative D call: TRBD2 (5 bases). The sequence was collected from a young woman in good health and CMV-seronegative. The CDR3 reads CASSLGVPREPGELFF. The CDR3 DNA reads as TGCGCCAGCAGCTTGGGGGTTCCTAGGGAGCCCGGGGAGCTGTTTTTT. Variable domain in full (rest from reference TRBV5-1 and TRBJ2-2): KAGVTQTPRYLIKTRGQQVTLSCSPISGHRSVSWYQQTPGQGLQFLFEYFSETQRNKGNFPGRFSGRQFSNSRSEMNVSTLELGDSALYLCASSLGVPREPGELFFGEGSRLTVL.